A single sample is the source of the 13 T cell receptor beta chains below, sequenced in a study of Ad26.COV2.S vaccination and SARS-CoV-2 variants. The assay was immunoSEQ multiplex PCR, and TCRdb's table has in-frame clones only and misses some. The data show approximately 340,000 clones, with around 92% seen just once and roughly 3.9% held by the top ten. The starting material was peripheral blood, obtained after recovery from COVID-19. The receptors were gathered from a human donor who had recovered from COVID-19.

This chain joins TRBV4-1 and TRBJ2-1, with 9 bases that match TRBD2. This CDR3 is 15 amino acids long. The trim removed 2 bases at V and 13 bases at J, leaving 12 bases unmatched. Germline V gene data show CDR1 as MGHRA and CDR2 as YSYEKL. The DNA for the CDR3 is TGCGCCAGCAGCCAACCGCGAAAAACTAGCGGGCATCAGTTCTTC. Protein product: CASSQPRKTSGHQFF.

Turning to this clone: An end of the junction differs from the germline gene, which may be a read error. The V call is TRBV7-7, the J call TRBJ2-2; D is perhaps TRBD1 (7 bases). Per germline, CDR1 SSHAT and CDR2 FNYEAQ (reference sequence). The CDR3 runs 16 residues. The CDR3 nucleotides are TGTGCTAGCAGCCAAGGGGGCAGGGGGGACACCGGGGAGCTGTTTTTT. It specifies CASSQGGRGDTGELFF.

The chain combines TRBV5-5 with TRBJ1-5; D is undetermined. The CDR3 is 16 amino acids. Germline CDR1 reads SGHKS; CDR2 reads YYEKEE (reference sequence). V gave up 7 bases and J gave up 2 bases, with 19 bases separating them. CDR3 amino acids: CASRPGLLRGNQPQHF. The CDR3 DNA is TGTGCCAGCCGACCTGGGTTGTTGCGGGGCAATCAGCCCCAGCATTTT. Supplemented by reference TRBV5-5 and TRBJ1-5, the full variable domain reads DAGVTQSPTHLIKTRGQQVTLRCSPISGHKSVSWYQQVLGQGPQFIFQYYEKEERGRGNFPDRFSARQFPNYSSELNVNALLLGDSALYLCASRPGLLRGNQPQHFGDGTRLSIL.

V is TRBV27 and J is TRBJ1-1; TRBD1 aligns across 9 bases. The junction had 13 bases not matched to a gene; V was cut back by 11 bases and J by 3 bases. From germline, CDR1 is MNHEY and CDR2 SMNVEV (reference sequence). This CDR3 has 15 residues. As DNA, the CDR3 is TGTGCCCGCTACAGGGGGCGATGGGGGTACACTGAAGCTTTCTTT. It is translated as CARYRGRWGYTEAFF.

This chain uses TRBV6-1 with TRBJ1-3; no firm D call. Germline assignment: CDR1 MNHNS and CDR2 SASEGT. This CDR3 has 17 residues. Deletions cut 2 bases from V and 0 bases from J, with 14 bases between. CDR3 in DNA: TGTGCCAGCAGTGAATCTCTGGGCTTAACCTCTGGAAACACCATATATTTT. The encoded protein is CASSESLGLTSGNTIYF.

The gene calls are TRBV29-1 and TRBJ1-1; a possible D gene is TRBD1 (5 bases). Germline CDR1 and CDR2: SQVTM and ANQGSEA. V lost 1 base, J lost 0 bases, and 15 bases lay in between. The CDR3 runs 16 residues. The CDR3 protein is CSVEAWSTELNTEAFF. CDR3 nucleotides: TGCAGCGTTGAAGCCTGGTCGACAGAATTGAACACTGAAGCTTTCTTT.

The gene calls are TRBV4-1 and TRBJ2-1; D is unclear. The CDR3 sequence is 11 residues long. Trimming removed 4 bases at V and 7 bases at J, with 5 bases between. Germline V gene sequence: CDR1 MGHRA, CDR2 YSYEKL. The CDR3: CASSLGNEQFF. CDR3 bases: TGCGCCAGCAGCCTGGGAAATGAGCAGTTCTTC.

CDR3 protein: CASSPPGVVYGYTF. CDR3 sequence (DNA): TGTGCCAGCTCTCCGCCCGGGGTAGTCTATGGCTACACCTTC. The chain combines TRBV18 with TRBJ1-2, with D uncertain. V was cut by 6 bases and J by 4 bases, with 15 bases left in between. Germline lookup yields CDR1 KGHSH and CDR2 LQKENI. CDR3 length: 14 residues. Complete variable domain (other parts from reference TRBV18 and TRBJ1-2): NAGVMQNPRHLVRRRGQEARLRCSPMKGHSHVYWYRQLPEEGLKFMVYLQKENIIDESGMPKERFSAEFPKEGPSILRIQQVVRGDSAAYFCASSPPGVVYGYTFGSGTRLTVV.

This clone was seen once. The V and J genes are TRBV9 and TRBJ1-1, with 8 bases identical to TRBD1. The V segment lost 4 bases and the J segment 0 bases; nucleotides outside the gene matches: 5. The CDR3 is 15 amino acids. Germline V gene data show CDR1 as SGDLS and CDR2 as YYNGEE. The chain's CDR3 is CASSSRTGMNTEAFF. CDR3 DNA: TGTGCCAGCAGCTCGAGGACAGGGATGAACACTGAAGCTTTCTTT.

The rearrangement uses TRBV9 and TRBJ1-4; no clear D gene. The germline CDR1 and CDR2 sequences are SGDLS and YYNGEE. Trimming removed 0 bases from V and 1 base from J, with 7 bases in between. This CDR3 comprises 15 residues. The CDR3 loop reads CASSVGLLTNEKLFF. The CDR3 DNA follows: TGTGCCAGCAGCGTAGGCTTGCTAACTAATGAAAAACTGTTTTTT.

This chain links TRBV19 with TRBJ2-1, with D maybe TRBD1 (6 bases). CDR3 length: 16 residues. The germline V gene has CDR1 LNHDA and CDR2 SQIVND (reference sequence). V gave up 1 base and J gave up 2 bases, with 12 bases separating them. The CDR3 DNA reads TGTGCCAGTAGTATAGGAGGTGGGGGCGCCTACAATGAGCAGTTCTTC. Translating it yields CASSIGGGGAYNEQFF.

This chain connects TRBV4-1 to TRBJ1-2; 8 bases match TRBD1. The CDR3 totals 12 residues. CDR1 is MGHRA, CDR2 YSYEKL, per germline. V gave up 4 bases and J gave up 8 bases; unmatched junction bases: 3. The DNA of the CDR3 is TGCGCCAGCAGCCCGACAGGGGTCGGCTACACCTTC. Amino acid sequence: CASSPTGVGYTF.

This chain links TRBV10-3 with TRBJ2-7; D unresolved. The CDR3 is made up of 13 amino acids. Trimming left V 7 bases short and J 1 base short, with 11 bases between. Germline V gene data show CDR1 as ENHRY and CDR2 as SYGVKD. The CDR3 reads CAITYSPSYEQYF. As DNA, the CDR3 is TGTGCCATCACCTACAGCCCTTCCTACGAGCAGTACTTC.